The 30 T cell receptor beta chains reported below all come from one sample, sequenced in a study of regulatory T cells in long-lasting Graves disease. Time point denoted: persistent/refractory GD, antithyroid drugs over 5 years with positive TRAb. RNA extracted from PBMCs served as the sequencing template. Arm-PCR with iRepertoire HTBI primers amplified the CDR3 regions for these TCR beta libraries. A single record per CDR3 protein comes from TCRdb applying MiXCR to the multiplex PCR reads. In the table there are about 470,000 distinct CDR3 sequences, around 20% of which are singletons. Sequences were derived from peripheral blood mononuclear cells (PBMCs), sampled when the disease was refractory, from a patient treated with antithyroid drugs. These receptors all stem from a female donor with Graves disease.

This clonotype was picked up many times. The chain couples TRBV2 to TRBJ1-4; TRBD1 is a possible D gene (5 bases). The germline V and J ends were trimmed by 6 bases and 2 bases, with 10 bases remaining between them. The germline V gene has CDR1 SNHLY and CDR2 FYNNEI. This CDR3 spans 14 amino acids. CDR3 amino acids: CASRESGTNEKLFF. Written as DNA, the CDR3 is TGTGCCAGCAGAGAATCAGGGACTAATGAAAAACTGTTTTTT.

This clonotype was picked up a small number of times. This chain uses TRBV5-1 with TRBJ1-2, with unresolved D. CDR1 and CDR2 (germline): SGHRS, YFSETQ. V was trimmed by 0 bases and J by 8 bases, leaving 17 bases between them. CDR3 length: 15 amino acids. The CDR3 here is CASSLGVGPGSGYTF. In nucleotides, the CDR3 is TGCGCCAGCAGCTTGGGAGTAGGGCCTGGTTCAGGCTACACCTTC.

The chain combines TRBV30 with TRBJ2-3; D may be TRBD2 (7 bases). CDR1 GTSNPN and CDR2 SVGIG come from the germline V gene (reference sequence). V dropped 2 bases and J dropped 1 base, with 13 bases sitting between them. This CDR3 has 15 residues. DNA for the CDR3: TGTGCCTGGAGTTACAGCGGGACACGCACAGATACGCAGTATTTT. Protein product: CAWSYSGTRTDTQYF.

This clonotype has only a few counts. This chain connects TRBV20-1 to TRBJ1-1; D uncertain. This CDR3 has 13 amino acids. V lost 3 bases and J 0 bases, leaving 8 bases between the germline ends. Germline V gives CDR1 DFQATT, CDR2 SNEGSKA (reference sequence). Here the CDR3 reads CSARTVMNTEAFF. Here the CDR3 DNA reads TGCAGTGCTAGGACGGTCATGAACACTGAAGCTTTCTTT.

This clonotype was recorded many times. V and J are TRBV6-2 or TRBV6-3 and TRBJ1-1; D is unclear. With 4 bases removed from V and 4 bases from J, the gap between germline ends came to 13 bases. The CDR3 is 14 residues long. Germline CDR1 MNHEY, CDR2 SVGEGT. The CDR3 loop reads CASSWEGGITEAFF. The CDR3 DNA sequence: TGTGCCAGCAGTTGGGAGGGAGGGATCACTGAAGCTTTCTTT.

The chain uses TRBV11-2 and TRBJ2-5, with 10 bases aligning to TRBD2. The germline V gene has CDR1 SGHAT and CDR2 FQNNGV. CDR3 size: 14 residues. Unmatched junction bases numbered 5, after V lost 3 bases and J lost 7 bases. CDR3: CASSFFKREGTQYF. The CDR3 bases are TGTGCCAGCAGCTTTTTCAAGCGGGAGGGGACCCAGTACTTC.

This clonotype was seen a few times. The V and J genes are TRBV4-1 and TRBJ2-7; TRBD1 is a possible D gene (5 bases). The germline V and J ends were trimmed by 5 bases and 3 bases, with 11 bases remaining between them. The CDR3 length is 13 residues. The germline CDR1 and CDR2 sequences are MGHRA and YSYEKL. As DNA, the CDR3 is TGCGCCAGCAGCGCACAGGTTAACTACGAGCAGTACTTC. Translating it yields CASSAQVNYEQYF.

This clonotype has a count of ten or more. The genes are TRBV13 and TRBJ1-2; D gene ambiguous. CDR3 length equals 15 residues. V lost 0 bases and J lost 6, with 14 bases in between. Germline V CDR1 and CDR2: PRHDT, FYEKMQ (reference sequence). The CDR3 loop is CASSLGPPGRDGYTF. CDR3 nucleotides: TGTGCCAGCAGCTTAGGCCCCCCAGGCAGAGATGGCTACACCTTC.

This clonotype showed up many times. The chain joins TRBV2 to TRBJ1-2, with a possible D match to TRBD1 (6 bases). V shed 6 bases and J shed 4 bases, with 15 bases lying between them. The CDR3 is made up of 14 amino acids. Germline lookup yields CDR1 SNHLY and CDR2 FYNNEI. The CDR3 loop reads CASSFRTDRYGYTF. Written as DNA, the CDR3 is TGTGCCAGCAGCTTCCGGACAGACCGCTATGGCTACACCTTC.

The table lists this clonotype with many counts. The CDR3 bases are TGTGCCAGCAGTTTCCGGGACAGGGAATCTGAAGCTTTCTTT. It translates to CASSFRDRESEAFF. J is TRBJ1-1 and V is TRBV12-3 or TRBV12-4; TRBD1 matches at 9 bases. The CDR3 runs to 14 residues. Trimming removed 3 bases from V and 6 bases from J; junction bases left unmatched: 5.

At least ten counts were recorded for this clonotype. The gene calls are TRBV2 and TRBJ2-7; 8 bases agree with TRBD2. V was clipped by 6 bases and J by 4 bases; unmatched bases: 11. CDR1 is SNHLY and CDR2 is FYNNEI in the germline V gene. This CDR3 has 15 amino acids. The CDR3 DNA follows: TGTGCCAGCAGCGGGAGGGGACATGACCCTTACGAGCAGTACTTC. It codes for CASSGRGHDPYEQYF.

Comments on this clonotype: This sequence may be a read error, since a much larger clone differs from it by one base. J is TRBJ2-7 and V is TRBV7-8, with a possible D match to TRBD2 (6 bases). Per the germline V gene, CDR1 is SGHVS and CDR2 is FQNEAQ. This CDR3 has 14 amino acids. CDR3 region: CASSDGTDMYGQYF. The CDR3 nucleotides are TGTGCCAGCAGCGACGGGACTGACATGTACGGGCAGTACTTC.

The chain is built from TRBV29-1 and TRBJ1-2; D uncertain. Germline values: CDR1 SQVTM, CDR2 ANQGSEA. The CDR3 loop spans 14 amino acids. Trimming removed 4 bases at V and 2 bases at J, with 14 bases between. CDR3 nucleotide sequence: TGCAGCGTTGGTCTGTCAGCAGTAAACTATGGCTACACCTTC. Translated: CSVGLSAVNYGYTF.

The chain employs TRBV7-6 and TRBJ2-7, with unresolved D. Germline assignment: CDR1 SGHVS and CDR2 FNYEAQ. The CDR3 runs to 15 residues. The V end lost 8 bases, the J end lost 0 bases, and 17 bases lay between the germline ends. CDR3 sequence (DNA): TGTGCCAGCCGTAAAGAGGCTTATAGCTCCTACGAGCAGTACTTC. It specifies CASRKEAYSSYEQYF. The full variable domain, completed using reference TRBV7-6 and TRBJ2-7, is GAGVSQSPRYKVTKRGQDVALRCDPISGHVSLYWYRQALGQGPEFLTYFNYEAQQDKSGLPNDRFSAERPEGSISTLTIQRTEQRDSAMYRCASRKEAYSSYEQYFGPGTRLTVT.

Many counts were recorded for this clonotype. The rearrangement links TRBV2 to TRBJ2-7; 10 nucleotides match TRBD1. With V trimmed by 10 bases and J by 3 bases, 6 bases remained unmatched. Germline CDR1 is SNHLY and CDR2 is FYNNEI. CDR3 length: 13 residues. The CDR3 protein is CATPGQGSYEQYF. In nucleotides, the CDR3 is TGTGCCACCCCGGGACAGGGGAGCTACGAGCAGTACTTC. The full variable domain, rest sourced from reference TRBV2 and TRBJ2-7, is EPEVTQTPSHQVTQMGQEVILRCVPISNHLYFYWYRQILGQKVEFLVSFYNNEISEKSEIFDDQFSVERPDGSNFTLKIRSTKLEDSAMYFCATPGQGSYEQYFGPGTRLTVT.

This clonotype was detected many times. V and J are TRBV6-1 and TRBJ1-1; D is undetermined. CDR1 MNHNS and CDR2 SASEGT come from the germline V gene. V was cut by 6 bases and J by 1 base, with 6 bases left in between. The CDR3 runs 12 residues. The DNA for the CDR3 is TGTGCCAGCAGCTGGCGGAACACTGAAGCTTTCTTT. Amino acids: CASSWRNTEAFF.

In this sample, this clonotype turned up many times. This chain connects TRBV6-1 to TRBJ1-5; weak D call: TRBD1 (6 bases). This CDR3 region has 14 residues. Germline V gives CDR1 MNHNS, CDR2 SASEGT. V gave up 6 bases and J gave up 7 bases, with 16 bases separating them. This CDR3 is CASSPRQALQPQHF. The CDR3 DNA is TGTGCCAGCAGCCCGAGACAGGCTCTGCAGCCCCAGCATTTT.

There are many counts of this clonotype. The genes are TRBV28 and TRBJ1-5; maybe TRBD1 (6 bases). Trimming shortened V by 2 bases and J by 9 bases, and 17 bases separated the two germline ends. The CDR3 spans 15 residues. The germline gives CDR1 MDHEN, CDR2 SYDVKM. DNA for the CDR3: TGTGCCAGCAGTTTAAATCCGGGGGGGCGGCGGCCCCAGCATTTT. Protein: CASSLNPGGRRPQHF.

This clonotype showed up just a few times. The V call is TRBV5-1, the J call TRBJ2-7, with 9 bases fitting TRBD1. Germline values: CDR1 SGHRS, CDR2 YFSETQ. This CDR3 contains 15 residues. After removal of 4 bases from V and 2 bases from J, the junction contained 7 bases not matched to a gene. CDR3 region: CASSPPYRGPYEQYF. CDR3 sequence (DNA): TGCGCCAGCAGCCCCCCGTACAGGGGGCCCTACGAGCAGTACTTC.

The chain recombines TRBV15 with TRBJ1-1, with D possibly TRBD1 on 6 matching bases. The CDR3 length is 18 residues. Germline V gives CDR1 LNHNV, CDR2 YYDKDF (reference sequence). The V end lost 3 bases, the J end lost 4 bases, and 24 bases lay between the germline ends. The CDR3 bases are TGTGCCACCAGCAGGGCGAGAGGGGGGAACTGGCGGAGCACTGAAGCTTTCTTT. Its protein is CATSRARGGNWRSTEAFF.

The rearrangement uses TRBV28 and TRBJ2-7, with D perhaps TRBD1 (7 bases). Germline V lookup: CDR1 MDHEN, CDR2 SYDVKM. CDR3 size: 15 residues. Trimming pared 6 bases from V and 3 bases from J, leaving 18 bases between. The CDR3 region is CASSLLGRGVYEQYF. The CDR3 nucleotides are TGTGCCAGCAGCCTTCTGGGCAGGGGGGTCTACGAGCAGTACTTC.

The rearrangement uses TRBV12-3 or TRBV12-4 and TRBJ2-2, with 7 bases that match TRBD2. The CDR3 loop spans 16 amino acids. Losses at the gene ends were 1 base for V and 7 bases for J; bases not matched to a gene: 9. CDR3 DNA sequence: TGTGCCAGCAGTTTAGGAGGCGGGAGATACGTCGGGGAGCTGTTTTTT. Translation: CASSLGGGRYVGELFF.

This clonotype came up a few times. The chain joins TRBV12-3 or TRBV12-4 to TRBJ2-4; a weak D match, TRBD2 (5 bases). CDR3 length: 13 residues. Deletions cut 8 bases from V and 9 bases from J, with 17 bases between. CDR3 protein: CASGWTRESIQYF. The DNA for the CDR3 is TGTGCCAGCGGTTGGACTCGCGAAAGCATTCAGTACTTC.

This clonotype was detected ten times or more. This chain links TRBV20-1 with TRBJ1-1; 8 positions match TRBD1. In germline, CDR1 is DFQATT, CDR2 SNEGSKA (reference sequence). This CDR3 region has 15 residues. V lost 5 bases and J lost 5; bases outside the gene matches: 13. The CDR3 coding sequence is TGCAGTGCTCCTACGGGCAGGGGGCGAGGTACTGAAGCTTTCTTT. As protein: CSAPTGRGRGTEAFF.

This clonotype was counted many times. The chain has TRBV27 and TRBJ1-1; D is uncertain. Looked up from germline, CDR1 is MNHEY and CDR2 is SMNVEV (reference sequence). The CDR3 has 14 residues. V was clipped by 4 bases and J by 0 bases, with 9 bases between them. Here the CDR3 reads CASSSETVNTEAFF. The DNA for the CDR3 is TGTGCCAGCAGTTCGGAGACGGTGAACACTGAAGCTTTCTTT.

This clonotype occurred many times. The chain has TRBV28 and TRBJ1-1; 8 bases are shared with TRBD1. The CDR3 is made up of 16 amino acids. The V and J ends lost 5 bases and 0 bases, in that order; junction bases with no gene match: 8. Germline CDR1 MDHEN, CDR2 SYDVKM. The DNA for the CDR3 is TGTGCCAGCAGTGGGCTGGGGACAGGCATGAACACTGAAGCTTTCTTT. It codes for CASSGLGTGMNTEAFF.

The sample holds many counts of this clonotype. In nucleotides, the CDR3 is TGTGCCAGCAGTGAATTGTACAGCCAGAACACTGAAGCTTTCTTT. Translated: CASSELYSQNTEAFF. This rearrangement joins TRBV6-2 or TRBV6-3 to TRBJ1-1; D remains unclear. V was pared by 5 bases and J by 1 base, with 14 bases between. The CDR3 has 15 residues. Germline loops: CDR1 MNHEY, CDR2 SVGEGT.

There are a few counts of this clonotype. CDR3 amino acids: CASSRGTGGSYEQYF. As DNA, the CDR3 is TGTGCCAGCAGCCGGGGGACAGGGGGCTCCTACGAGCAGTACTTC. The chain employs TRBV3-1 and TRBJ2-7; TRBD1 aligns across 11 bases. The V gene's germline CDR1 is LGHDT and CDR2 YNNKEL (reference sequence). Unmatched junction bases numbered 2, after V lost 4 bases and J lost 0 bases. The CDR3 is 15 residues long.

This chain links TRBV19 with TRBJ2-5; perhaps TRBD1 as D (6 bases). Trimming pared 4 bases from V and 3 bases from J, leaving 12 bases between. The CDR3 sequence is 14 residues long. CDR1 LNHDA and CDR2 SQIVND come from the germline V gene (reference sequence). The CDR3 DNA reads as TGTGCCAGTAGTACCCCGGGACAAGAAGAGACCCAGTACTTC. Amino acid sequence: CASSTPGQEETQYF.

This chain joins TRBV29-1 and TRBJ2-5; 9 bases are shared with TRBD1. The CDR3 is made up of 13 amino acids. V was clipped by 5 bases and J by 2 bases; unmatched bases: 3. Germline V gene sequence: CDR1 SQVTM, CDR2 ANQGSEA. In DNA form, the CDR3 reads TGCAGCGTTCGGACAGGGGCTCAAGAGACCCAGTACTTC. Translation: CSVRTGAQETQYF.